This T cell receptor (beta chain) was captured in a study of blood T cell repertoires in COVID-19. Study-wide context: The samples span acute and convalescent COVID-19 from the United States, Italy and Spain. PBMCs, B-cell-depleted T cells, or T cells provided the cDNA or gDNA that made up the material.

Trimming pared 1 base from V and 2 bases from J, leaving 8 bases between. This CDR3 contains 14 residues. CDR1 and CDR2 (germline): SNHLY, FYNNEI. As handled by the study authors: Scientists estimated how many nucleated cells there were by amplifying reference gene primers. The protocol was immunoSEQ multiplex PCR, while the TCRdb copy is restricted to in-frame clones and leaves out a portion. V, J and clone size derive from that table, while D and trimming were established from the DNA sequence. Of 300,000 or so clones listed, about four fifths are singletons. Material for sequencing was peripheral blood. The V gene is TRBV2, the J gene TRBJ1-1, with a tentative D call TRBD1 (5 bases). This receptor was obtained from a woman aged 50 to 65 with acute or convalescent COVID-19. For the CDR3, the DNA is TGTGCCAGCAGTGAAGGGGGGGTTAACACTGAAGCTTTCTTT. Translating it yields CASSEGGVNTEAFF. The full variable domain, with the rest looked up from reference TRBV2 and TRBJ1-1, is EPEVTQTPSHQVTQMGQEVILRCVPISNHLYFYWYRQILGQKVEFLVSFYNNEISEKSEIFDDQFSVERPDGSNFTLKIRSTKLEDSAMYFCASSEGGVNTEAFFGQGTRLTVV.